The sequence of this TCR beta chain was determined in a study of PD-L1 blockade in urothelial cancer. Study information: Every 3 weeks, patients received intravenous atezolizumab 1,200 mg, beginning 2014. After treatment start, blood was analyzed at 3 weeks (second dose) and at 6 weeks.

Germline assignment: CDR1 LGHNA and CDR2 YNFKEQ. J lost 0 bases, V lost 4 bases, and 13 bases had no gene match. The CDR3 is 18 amino acids. The time point was: peripheral blood 6 weeks after treatment start. Sampling of each patient yielded between 1 and 8 specimens, collected pretreatment and on-treatment. Spiking of synthetic TCR analog templates was performed in each PCR. Produced via immunoSEQ multiplex PCR; TCRdb's table is partial and in-frame only. The repertoire consists of 45,000 to 60,000 clones, with roughly 91% occurring once and the leading ten covering 2.4%. The specimen was PBMCs, collected around atezolizumab (anti-PD-L1) treatment. J is TRBJ2-7 and V is TRBV4-2; 9 nucleotides agree with TRBD1. This sequence originates from a man aged 55 to 70 with urothelial cancer. The CDR3 region is CASSLGTGGHGSSYEQYF. CDR3 bases: TGTGCCAGCAGCCTAGGAACAGGGGGCCATGGCAGCTCCTACGAGCAGTACTTC.